The 11 T cell receptor beta chains below were found in one sample sequenced in a study of identical twins. One entry per CDR3 protein results from TCRdb running MiXCR on the 5' RACE reads. The sample has about 530,000 distinct CDR3 sequences; around 15% are singletons. These same data were also listed under a study on yellow fever vaccine responses in identical twins.

Sequencing was carried out using CD4+ T cells sorted from blood. Receptor source: a woman aged 18-29 years in good health.

CDR3 nucleotide sequence: TGTGCCAGCAACCCACGGACCGGGCCGCAGTTCTTC. Translating it yields CASNPRTGPQFF. The chain recombines TRBV12-3 or TRBV12-4 with TRBJ2-1; D ambiguous. The V end lost 7 bases, the J end lost 12 bases, and 16 bases lay between the germline ends. The CDR3 is made up of 12 amino acids.

This clonotype was seen only a few times. The rearrangement joins TRBV9 to TRBJ2-1, with D possibly being TRBD1 (6 bases). The CDR3 covers 14 residues. V lost 8 bases, J lost 8 bases, and 20 bases lay in between. Germline CDR1 SGDLS, CDR2 YYNGEE. CDR3 protein: CASRQDRLFDEQFF. In DNA form, the CDR3 reads TGTGCCAGTCGACAGGATCGATTATTTGATGAGCAGTTCTTC.

This clonotype was seen a few times. The J gene is TRBJ2-3, the V gene TRBV5-1; 15 positions agree with TRBD2. J gave up 2 bases and V 4 bases, and 8 bases lay outside the gene matches. The CDR3 has 18 residues. CDR1 SGHRS and CDR2 YFSETQ come from the germline V gene. The CDR3 coding sequence is TGCGCCAGCAGCCCAGCCGGGACTAGCGGGAGGACCACAGATACGCAGTATTTT. Amino acids: CASSPAGTSGRTTDTQYF.

A few counts support this clonotype. V gene TRBV3-1 combines with J gene TRBJ2-1, with 10 bases lining up with TRBD1. CDR3 length: 16 residues. Trimming took 4 bases from V and 8 from J; bases not matched to a gene: 11. Germline CDR1 and CDR2: LGHDT and YNNKEL (reference sequence). The CDR3 region has the DNA TGTGCCAGCAGCCGGTCGACAGGGGGCGCATCCCATGAGCAGTTCTTC. Its protein product is CASSRSTGGASHEQFF.

The chain uses TRBV7-6 and TRBJ2-5, with D hard to call. In germline, CDR1 is SGHVS, CDR2 FNYEAQ. This CDR3 has 14 amino acids. V lost 5 bases to trimming and J lost 3 bases, with 13 bases between them. In DNA, the CDR3 is TGTGCCAGCAGCGGCGGACGGTCCGAAGAGACCCAGTACTTC. Its translation is CASSGGRSEETQYF.

The chain employs TRBV12-3 or TRBV12-4 and TRBJ2-1; a weak D match, TRBD2 (6 bases). The CDR3 loop spans 15 amino acids. Trimming removed 2 bases at V and 4 bases at J, with 12 bases between. CDR3 in DNA: TGTGCCAGCAGTTTATGGCGGGACTCATACAATGAGCAGTTCTTC. It specifies CASSLWRDSYNEQFF.

The chain joins TRBV7-6 to TRBJ2-7, with TRBD1 matching 8 bases. This CDR3 contains 16 residues. From germline, CDR1 is SGHVS and CDR2 FNYEAQ. Losses at the gene ends were 6 bases for V and 2 bases for J; bases not matched to a gene: 12. CDR3 in amino acids: CASSTGGTGGPYEQYF. The CDR3 nucleotides read TGTGCCAGCAGTACGGGCGGAACAGGGGGACCCTACGAGCAGTACTTC.

This chain joins TRBV28 and TRBJ2-7; 8 bases fit TRBD1. The CDR3 runs to 15 residues. Germline trimming cut 5 bases from V and 4 bases from J; bases unmatched to any gene: 10. Germline V gene data show CDR1 as MDHEN and CDR2 as SYDVKM. The CDR3 is CASSGQGHIVYEQYF. The CDR3 DNA is TGTGCCAGCAGTGGACAGGGCCACATAGTTTACGAGCAGTACTTC.

V gene TRBV12-3 or TRBV12-4 combines with J gene TRBJ2-7, with 10 nucleotides matching TRBD2. The CDR3 has 13 residues. Here the CDR3 DNA reads TGTGCTTCTAAACTAGCGGGAATAAACGAGCAGTACTTC. This gives the protein CASKLAGINEQYF.

V gene TRBV29-1 combines with J gene TRBJ1-4, with TRBD1 as a possible D gene (5 bases). CDR1 is SQVTM and CDR2 is ANQGSEA in the germline V gene. Trimming removed 6 bases from V and 8 bases from J, with 16 bases in between. This CDR3 is built from 13 residues. The DNA for the CDR3 is TGCAGCGTGATCCAGGGACTTCGGGAAAAACTGTTTTTT. This translates into CSVIQGLREKLFF.

V gene TRBV10-3 combines with J gene TRBJ2-3; D perhaps matches TRBD1 (6 bases). Germline lookup yields CDR1 ENHRY and CDR2 SYGVKD. Deletions cut 5 bases from V and 6 bases from J, with 9 bases between. There are 12 residues in the CDR3. The CDR3 is CAISQDRDTQYF. The CDR3 DNA reads TGTGCCATCAGTCAAGACAGGGATACGCAGTATTTT.